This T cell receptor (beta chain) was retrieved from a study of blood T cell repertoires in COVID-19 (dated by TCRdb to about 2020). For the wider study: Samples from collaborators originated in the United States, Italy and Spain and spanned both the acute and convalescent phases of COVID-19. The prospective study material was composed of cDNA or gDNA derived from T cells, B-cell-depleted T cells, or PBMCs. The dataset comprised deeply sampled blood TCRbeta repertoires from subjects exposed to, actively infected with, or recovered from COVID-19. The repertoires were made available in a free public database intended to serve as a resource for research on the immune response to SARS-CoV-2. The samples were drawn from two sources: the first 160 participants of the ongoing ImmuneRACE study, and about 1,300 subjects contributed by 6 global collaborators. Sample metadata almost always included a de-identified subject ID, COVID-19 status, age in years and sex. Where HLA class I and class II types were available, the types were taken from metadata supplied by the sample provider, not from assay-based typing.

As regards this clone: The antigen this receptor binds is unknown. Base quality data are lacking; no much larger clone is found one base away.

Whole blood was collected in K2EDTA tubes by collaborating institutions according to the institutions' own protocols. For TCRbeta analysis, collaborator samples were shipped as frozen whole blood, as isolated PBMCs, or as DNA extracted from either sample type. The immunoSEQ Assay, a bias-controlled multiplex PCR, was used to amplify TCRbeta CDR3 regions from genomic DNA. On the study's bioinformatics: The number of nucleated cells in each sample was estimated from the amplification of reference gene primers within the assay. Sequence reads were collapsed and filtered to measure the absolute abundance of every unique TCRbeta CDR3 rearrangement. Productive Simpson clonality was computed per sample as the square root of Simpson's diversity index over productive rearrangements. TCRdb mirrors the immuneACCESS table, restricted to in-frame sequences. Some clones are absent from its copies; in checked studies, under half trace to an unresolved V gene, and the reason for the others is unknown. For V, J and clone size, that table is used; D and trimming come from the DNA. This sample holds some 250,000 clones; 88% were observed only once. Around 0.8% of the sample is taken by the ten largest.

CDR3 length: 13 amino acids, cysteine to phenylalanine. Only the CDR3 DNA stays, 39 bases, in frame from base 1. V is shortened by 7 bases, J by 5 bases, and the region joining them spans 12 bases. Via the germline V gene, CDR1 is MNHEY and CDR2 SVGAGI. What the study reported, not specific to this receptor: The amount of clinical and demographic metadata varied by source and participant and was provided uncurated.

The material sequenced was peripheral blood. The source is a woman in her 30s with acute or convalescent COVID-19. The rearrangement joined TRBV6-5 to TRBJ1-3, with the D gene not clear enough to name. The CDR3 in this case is CASMRAGRNTIYF. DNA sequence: TGTGCCAGCATGAGGGCCGGGAGAAACACCATATATTTT.